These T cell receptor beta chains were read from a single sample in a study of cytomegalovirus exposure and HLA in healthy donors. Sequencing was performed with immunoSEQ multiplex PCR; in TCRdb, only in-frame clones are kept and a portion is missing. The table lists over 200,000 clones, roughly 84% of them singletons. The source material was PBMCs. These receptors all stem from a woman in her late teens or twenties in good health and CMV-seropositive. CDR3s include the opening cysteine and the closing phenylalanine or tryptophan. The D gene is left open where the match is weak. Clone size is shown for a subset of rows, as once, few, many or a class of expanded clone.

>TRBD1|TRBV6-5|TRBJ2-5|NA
TGTGCCAGCAGCAGGACAGGAGAGACCCAGTACTTC
CASSRTGETQYF
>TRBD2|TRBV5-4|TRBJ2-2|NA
TGTGCCAGCAGCCCCGTAGCGGGAGGTACCGGGGAGCTGTTTTTT
CASSPVAGGTGELFF
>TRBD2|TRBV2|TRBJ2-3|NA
TGTGCCAGCACTCCCGGACTAGCGGGTGATACGCAGTATTTT
CASTPGLAGDTQYF
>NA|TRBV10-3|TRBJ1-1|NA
TGTGCCATCAGTGAGCCCGCTACAGGGTATCACACTGAAGCTTTCTTT
CAISEPATGYHTEAFF
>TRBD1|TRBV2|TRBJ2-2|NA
TGTGCCAGCAGTGAGACAGGGGGGTACACCGGGGAGCTGTTTTTT
CASSETGGYTGELFF
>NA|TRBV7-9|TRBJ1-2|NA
TGTGCCAGCAGTTCAAGAAAACTCTATGGCTACACCTTC
CASSSRKLYGYTF
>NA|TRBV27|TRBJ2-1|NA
TGTGCCAGCAGTCCCTCGAGGAATTTGCACAATGAGCAGTTCTTC
CASSPSRNLHNEQFF
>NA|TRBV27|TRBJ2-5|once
TGTGCCAGCAGTCCGACTACGTACCAAGAGACCCAGTACTTC
CASSPTTYQETQYF
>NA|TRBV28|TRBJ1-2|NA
TGTGCCAGCAGTCCCGGGGGGGGCTACTATGGCTACACCTTC
CASSPGGGYYGYTF
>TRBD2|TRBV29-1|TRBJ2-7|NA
TGCAGCGTTGAGGGCCCGGGACTAGCACCCATGAGGTACTTC
CSVEGPGLAPMRYF
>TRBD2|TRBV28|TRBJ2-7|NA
TGTGCCAGCAGTTCCGGGACTAGGATCTACGAGCAGTACTTC
CASSSGTRIYEQYF
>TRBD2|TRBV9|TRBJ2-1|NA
TGTGCCAGCAGCCCAAGGACTAGCGGGACGGCGCTCCTCAATGAGCAGTTCTTC
CASSPRTSGTALLNEQFF
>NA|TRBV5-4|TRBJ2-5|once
TGTGCCAGCAGTCTCGACAGCCAGCAAGAGACCCAGTACTTC
CASSLDSQQETQYF
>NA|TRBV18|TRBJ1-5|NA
TGTGCCAGCTCACCCTCCGGCGGGTACCAGCCCCAGCATTTT
CASSPSGGYQPQHF
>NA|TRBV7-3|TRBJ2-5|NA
TGTGCCAGCAGCCCGGGACTTCCGATGGAGACCCAGTACTTC
CASSPGLPMETQYF
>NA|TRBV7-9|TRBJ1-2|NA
TGTGCCAGCAGCTTTGAGGGCTATGGCTACACCTTC
CASSFEGYGYTF
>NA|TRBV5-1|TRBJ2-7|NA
TGCGCCAGCAGCCTTAACACAGGAGACTACGAGCAGTACTTC
CASSLNTGDYEQYF
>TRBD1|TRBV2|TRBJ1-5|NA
TGTGCCAGCAGCGTGGACAGGGAGCAGCCCCAGCATTTT
CASSVDREQPQHF
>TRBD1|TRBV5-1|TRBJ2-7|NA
TGCGCCAGCAGCGTACAGGGGGCGCGGGTCCACGAGCAGTACTTC
CASSVQGARVHEQYF
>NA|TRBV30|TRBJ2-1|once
TGTGCCTGGAGTCGTCTAGCGGAGCAGTTCTTC
CAWSRLAEQFF
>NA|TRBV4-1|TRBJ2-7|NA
TGCGCCAGCAGCCAAGAAGGGCGGGTCTACGAGCAGTACTTC
CASSQEGRVYEQYF
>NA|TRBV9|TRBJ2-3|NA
TGTGCCAGCAGCGTTAGAAGGGGAAGCGCAGATACGCAGTATTTT
CASSVRRGSADTQYF
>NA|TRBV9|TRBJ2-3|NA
TGTGCCAGCAGCGTAAGGGGGACACAGAGCACAGATACGCAGTATTTT
CASSVRGTQSTDTQYF
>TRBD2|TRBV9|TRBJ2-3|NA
TGTGCCAGCAGCGAACTACCGGGACTAGCGGCTGCAGATACGCAGTATTTT
CASSELPGLAAADTQYF
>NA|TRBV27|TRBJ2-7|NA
TGTGCCAGCAGTTCAGGCAGGGGTCTAGCGGTGGACTTC
CASSSGRGLAVDF
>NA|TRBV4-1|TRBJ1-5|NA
TGCGCCAGCAGACAGGGTTCGGATCAGCCCCAGCATTTT
CASRQGSDQPQHF
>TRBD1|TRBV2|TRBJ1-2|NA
TGTGCCAGCAGTGATCTGACAGGGGGCGGCTATGGCTACACCTTC
CASSDLTGGGYGYTF
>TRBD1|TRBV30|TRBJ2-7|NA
TGTGCCTGGAGTTTCTCAGGACAGGGGGCTTACGAGCAGTACTTC
CAWSFSGQGAYEQYF
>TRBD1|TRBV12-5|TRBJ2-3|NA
TGTGCTAGTGGTTTGCCGACAGGGGGCACAGATACGCAGTATTTT
CASGLPTGGTDTQYF
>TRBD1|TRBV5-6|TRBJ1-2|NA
TGTGCCAGCAGCTTGAGGGACAGGGTCTCTGGCTACACCTTC
CASSLRDRVSGYTF
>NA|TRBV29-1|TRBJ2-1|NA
TGCAGCGCTCCCCATTCTTACCAGGAGCAGTTCTTC
CSAPHSYQEQFF
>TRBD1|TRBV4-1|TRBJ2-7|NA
TGCGCCAGCAGCCAAGATACCCAGGGGGCGTCCTACGAGCAGTACTTC
CASSQDTQGASYEQYF
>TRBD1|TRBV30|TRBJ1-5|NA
TGTGCCTGGAGTATAAACCGGGACAGGACCGATCAGCCCCAGCATTTT
CAWSINRDRTDQPQHF
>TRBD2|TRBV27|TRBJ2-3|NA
TGTGCCAGCAGTTCAATAGGACTAGCGGTCTCTAGCACAGATACGCAGTATTTT
CASSSIGLAVSSTDTQYF
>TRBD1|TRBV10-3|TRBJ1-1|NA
TGTGCCATCAGAACCGGGACAGGGTCGAACACTGAAGCTTTCTTT
CAIRTGTGSNTEAFF
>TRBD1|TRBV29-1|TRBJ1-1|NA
TGCAGCGTTGATAACGGACAGGGGGGATTTAACACTGAAGCTTTCTTT
CSVDNGQGGFNTEAFF
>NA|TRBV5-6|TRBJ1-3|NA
TGTGCCAGCAGCTTGCCGCCAGGGGCCTCTGGAAACACCATATATTTT
CASSLPPGASGNTIYF
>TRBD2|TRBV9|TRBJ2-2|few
TGTGCCAGCAGCGTAGGAGCGGGAATAACCGGGGAGCTGTTTTTT
CASSVGAGITGELFF
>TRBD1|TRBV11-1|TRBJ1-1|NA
TGTGCCAGCAGCTCTATCGACAGGGGCGGATACACTGAAGCTTTCTTT
CASSSIDRGGYTEAFF
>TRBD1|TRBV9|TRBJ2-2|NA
TGTGCCAGCAGCGGGGTGACAGGGGTTAAGTCTCTGTTTTTT
CASSGVTGVKSLFF
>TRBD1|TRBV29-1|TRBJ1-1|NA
TGCAGCGTACCCTTTACAGGGGAAGTAACTTTCTTT
CSVPFTGEVTFF
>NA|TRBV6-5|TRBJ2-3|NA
TGTGCCAGCAGACCTAGCGCCGGCACAGATACGCAGTATTTT
CASRPSAGTDTQYF
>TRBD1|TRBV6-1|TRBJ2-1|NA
TGTGCCAGCAGCGACGGGACAGGGTGGTATGAGCAGTTCTTC
CASSDGTGWYEQFF
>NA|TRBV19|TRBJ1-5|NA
TGTGCCAGTAGTATGGAGAGGCAGCCCCAGCATTTT
CASSMERQPQHF
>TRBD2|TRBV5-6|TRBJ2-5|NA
TGTGCCAGCAGCTTGCTCGGGAGGGGAGCGTACCAAGAGACCCAGTACTTC
CASSLLGRGAYQETQYF
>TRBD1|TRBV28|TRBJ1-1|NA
TGTGCCAGCAGTCCACACTTTGGAGACAGGGGGCATAGGGGGTTTGGCTCTTCGACTGAAGCTTTCTTT
CASSPHFGDRGHRGFGSSTEAFF
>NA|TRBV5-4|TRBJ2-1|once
TGTGCCAGCAGCTCGCGGTACGATGAGCAGTTCTTC
CASSSRYDEQFF
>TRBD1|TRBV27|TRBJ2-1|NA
TGTGCCAGCAGTTTATACCAGGGGGCTAGGGAGCAGTTCTTC
CASSLYQGAREQFF
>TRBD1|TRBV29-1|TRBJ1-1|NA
TGCAGCGTGAGGACAGGGATGAACACTGAAGCTTTCTTT
CSVRTGMNTEAFF
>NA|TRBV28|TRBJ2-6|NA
TGTGCCAGCACCTCTCCCGGCTCTGGGGCCAACGTCCTGACTTTC
CASTSPGSGANVLTF
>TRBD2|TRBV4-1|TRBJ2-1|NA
TGCGCCAGCAGCCAAGACGTTAGCGGGTCCTACAATGAGCAGTTCTTC
CASSQDVSGSYNEQFF
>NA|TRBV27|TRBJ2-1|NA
TGTGCCAGCAGTTTAGGCAACAATGAGCAGTTCTTC
CASSLGNNEQFF
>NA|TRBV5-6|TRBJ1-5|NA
TGTGCCAGCAGCCGCCGACATTATAGCAATCAGCCCCAGCATTTT
CASSRRHYSNQPQHF
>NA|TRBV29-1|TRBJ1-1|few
TGCAGCGTAGCGGAGGGTGGTGGAATGAACACTGAAGCTTTCTTT
CSVAEGGGMNTEAFF